This TCR beta chain was sequenced in a study of shared clonotypes between healthy human individuals. In this sample, this clone turned up once. The naive CD8 subset, CD45RO-negative cells positively selected for CCR7, excluded terminally differentiated effector memory CD45RA+ cells. Donors were healthy HIV-negative adults without recently reported acute infections or vaccinations. Donors were Caucasian adults residing in Nashville, Tennessee, USA. Here immunoSEQ multiplex PCR was the method, and the copy in TCRdb shows in-frame clones only, minus some. In the table there are roughly 2,000,000 clones, just over 90% of which are singletons. This CDR3 comprises 17 residues. V lost 0 bases, J lost 2 bases, and 9 bases stayed unmatched. The germline V gene encodes CDR1 LGHNA and CDR2 YSLEER.

The sequencing sample was made of naive CD8+ T cells from PBMCs. This TCR was sampled from a man aged 18 to 29 in good health. Some clones in this sample may be carry-over from other donors' samples. V is TRBV4-3 and J is TRBJ2-7; 8 bases fit TRBD1. DNA of the CDR3: TGCGCCAGCAGCCAAGACGCTCCGGGACAGGCAACCTACGAGCAGTACTTC. Its protein is CASSQDAPGQATYEQYF.